These T cell receptor beta chains were read from a single sample in a study of T cell changes during pregnancy in multiple sclerosis. Sequencing used immunoSEQ multiplex PCR; TCRdb keeps in-frame clones, though not all of them. The profile shows about 13,000 clones, almost 90% of them singletons. This specimen consisted of CD8+ T cells from peripheral blood mononuclear cells, obtained after pregnancy. These receptors all stem from a female donor in good health, enrolled as a control in a pregnancy study. CDR3s include the opening cysteine and the closing phenylalanine or tryptophan. The D gene is left open where the match is weak. The size entry is marked missing in some rows and otherwise reads once, few, many or a size class.

clone_size: .
d_call: TRBD2
j_call: TRBJ2-2
v_call: TRBV5-1
cdr3_nt: TGCGCCAGCAGCTTGGAGGGACTAGCGGGGTTCGGGGAGCTGTTTTTT
cdr3_aa: CASSLEGLAGFGELFF

clone_size: .
d_call: .
j_call: TRBJ2-2
v_call: TRBV28
cdr3_nt: TGTGCCAGCAGGGACACTGCGAACACCGGGGAGCTGTTTTTT
cdr3_aa: CASRDTANTGELFF

clone_size: .
d_call: .
j_call: TRBJ2-7
v_call: TRBV28
cdr3_nt: TGTGCCAGCAAGGAAGGAGGGTCCTACGAGCAGTACTTC
cdr3_aa: CASKEGGSYEQYF

clone_size: .
d_call: .
j_call: TRBJ1-3
v_call: TRBV5-8
cdr3_nt: TGTGCCAGCAGCCCGTCGCACTTCGGGGGAAACACCATATATTTT
cdr3_aa: CASSPSHFGGNTIYF

clone_size: .
d_call: .
j_call: TRBJ1-2
v_call: TRBV7-6
cdr3_nt: TGTGCCAGCAGCTTGGCGGGGTCGGAATATGGCTACACCTTC
cdr3_aa: CASSLAGSEYGYTF

clone_size: few
d_call: .
j_call: TRBJ2-1
v_call: TRBV4-1
cdr3_nt: TGCGCCAGCAGCCAGCAGAGACTCTCTAGGCAGTTCTTC
cdr3_aa: CASSQQRLSRQFF

clone_size: few
d_call: .
j_call: TRBJ2-1
v_call: TRBV2
cdr3_nt: TGTGCCAGCAGTGAGGGGGTAGCGGCTCTTTCCAATGAGCAGTTCTTC
cdr3_aa: CASSEGVAALSNEQFF

clone_size: once
d_call: .
j_call: TRBJ1-1
v_call: TRBV6-1
cdr3_nt: TGTGCCAGCAGTCCAATCGGGAGTCCCAACACTGAAGCTTTCTTT
cdr3_aa: CASSPIGSPNTEAFF

clone_size: large
d_call: TRBD2
j_call: TRBJ2-5
v_call: TRBV9
cdr3_nt: TGTGCCAGCAGCGTAGGGGGAGGGCCCCAAGAGACCCAGTACTTC
cdr3_aa: CASSVGGGPQETQYF

clone_size: .
d_call: TRBD2
j_call: TRBJ2-1
v_call: TRBV10-3
cdr3_nt: TGTGCCATCAGTGAGATTAGCGGGGGTTACAATGAGCAGTTCTTC
cdr3_aa: CAISEISGGYNEQFF

clone_size: .
d_call: .
j_call: TRBJ2-3
v_call: TRBV27
cdr3_nt: TGTGCCAGCAGCCCCCGGGCAGGGGTCGATACGCAGTATTTT
cdr3_aa: CASSPRAGVDTQYF

clone_size: .
d_call: TRBD1
j_call: TRBJ2-7
v_call: TRBV27
cdr3_nt: TGTGCCAGCAGTACGAAGACAGGGTCGTACGAGCAGTACTTC
cdr3_aa: CASSTKTGSYEQYF

clone_size: .
d_call: .
j_call: TRBJ2-2
v_call: TRBV27
cdr3_nt: TGTGCCAGCAGACATAGGGGGGGTACCGGGGAGCTGTTTTTT
cdr3_aa: CASRHRGGTGELFF

clone_size: .
d_call: .
j_call: TRBJ1-5
v_call: TRBV6-5
cdr3_nt: TGTGCCAGCAGTTACTCGTCAGGGGCTGGTCAGCCCCAGCATTTT
cdr3_aa: CASSYSSGAGQPQHF

clone_size: .
d_call: TRBD1
j_call: TRBJ2-1
v_call: TRBV7-3
cdr3_nt: TGTGCCAGCAGCTCGGTCGGGACAGGTTACAATGAGCAGTTCTTC
cdr3_aa: CASSSVGTGYNEQFF

clone_size: .
d_call: .
j_call: TRBJ2-1
v_call: TRBV7-9
cdr3_nt: TGTGCCAGCAGCTCGCTGGCACCTGAGCAGTTCTTC
cdr3_aa: CASSSLAPEQFF

clone_size: .
d_call: TRBD2
j_call: TRBJ2-1
v_call: TRBV6-5
cdr3_nt: TGTGCCAGCAGACCAAGCGGGGGCGATGAGCAGTTCTTC
cdr3_aa: CASRPSGGDEQFF

clone_size: .
d_call: TRBD2
j_call: TRBJ2-7
v_call: TRBV28
cdr3_nt: TGTGCCAGCAGCCTACCCCGGCGGGAGGGCAACGAGCAGTACTTC
cdr3_aa: CASSLPRREGNEQYF

clone_size: .
d_call: .
j_call: TRBJ1-1
v_call: TRBV19
cdr3_nt: TGTGCCAGTAGTAGGGCAGGGCCACCCATGAACACTGAAGCTTTCTTT
cdr3_aa: CASSRAGPPMNTEAFF

clone_size: .
d_call: .
j_call: TRBJ2-1
v_call: TRBV5-6
cdr3_nt: TGTGCCAGCACGTCGAGGAGGGAAAACAATGAGCAGTTCTTC
cdr3_aa: CASTSRRENNEQFF

clone_size: .
d_call: .
j_call: TRBJ2-4
v_call: TRBV11-2
cdr3_nt: TGTGCCAGCACCCTTGATCGAGGGCATCAAAACATTCAGTACTTC
cdr3_aa: CASTLDRGHQNIQYF

clone_size: .
d_call: .
j_call: TRBJ1-1
v_call: TRBV5-6
cdr3_nt: TGTGCCAGCAGCTTGGGTCAGGGGATGATGAACACTGAAGCTTTCTTT
cdr3_aa: CASSLGQGMMNTEAFF

clone_size: .
d_call: .
j_call: TRBJ2-7
v_call: TRBV9
cdr3_nt: TGTGCCAGCAGCGTAGAGGGGTCCAGCTACGAGCAGTACTTC
cdr3_aa: CASSVEGSSYEQYF